The 20 T cell receptor beta chains below come from one sample, sequenced in a study of CD8 T cells in ankylosing spondylitis. Via MiXCR, TCRdb re-called the 5' RACE reads, giving one row per CDR3 protein. This table holds 200,000 to 250,000 distinct CDR3 sequences, about 10% found once. The sequencing sample was made of blood, either unsorted or a sorted T cell fraction (not recorded which). These receptor sequences come from a male donor with ankylosing spondylitis or in good health (not recorded which).

This rearrangement joins TRBV27 to TRBJ1-5; no definite D call. CDR1 MNHEY and CDR2 SMNVEV come from the germline V gene (reference sequence). V was pared by 4 bases and J by 1 base, with 11 bases between. This CDR3 has 15 residues. The DNA of the CDR3 is TGTGCCAGCAGTTCGGCGGCGGGGAGCAATCAGCCCCAGCATTTT. This codes for CASSSAAGSNQPQHF.

The chain uses TRBV12-3 or TRBV12-4 and TRBJ1-5; D perhaps matches TRBD1 (6 bases). V was shortened by 2 bases and J by 4 bases, with 15 bases between the two germline ends. This CDR3 is built from 16 residues. In DNA form, the CDR3 reads TGTGCCAGCAGTTTACGCGGGACACACCAGAATCAGCCCCAGCATTTT. Encoded protein: CASSLRGTHQNQPQHF.

This clonotype was counted only a few times. This sequence joins TRBV6-2 or TRBV6-3 and TRBJ1-5; D uncertain. V was cut by 2 bases and J by 5 bases, with 4 bases left in between. The CDR3 sequence is 12 residues long. From germline, CDR1 is MNHEY and CDR2 SVGEGT. DNA of the CDR3: TGTGCCAGCAGTTACACTGATCAGCCCCAGCATTTT. It codes for CASSYTDQPQHF.

The gene calls are TRBV28 and TRBJ2-7; 7 nucleotides align to TRBD1. The CDR3 covers 14 residues. The germline gives CDR1 MDHEN, CDR2 SYDVKM. V lost 6 bases and J lost 3; bases outside the gene matches: 8. CDR3 in amino acids: CASRATTGFYEQYF. CDR3 bases: TGTGCCAGCAGGGCAACGACAGGGTTCTACGAGCAGTACTTC.

This clonotype has a handful of counts. V is TRBV7-6 and J is TRBJ2-6; 7 bases agree with TRBD2. Looked up from germline, CDR1 is SGHVS and CDR2 is FNYEAQ. This CDR3 comprises 15 residues. J was trimmed by 12 bases and V by 8 bases; bases with no gene match: 16. The CDR3 loop reads CASSFWGGSSSVLTF. CDR3 nucleotides: TGTGCCAGCTCCTTTTGGGGGGGAAGCTCTAGCGTCCTGACTTTC.

This clonotype turned up a few times. This may stem from a read error, because a much larger clone lies one nucleotide away. The J gene is TRBJ2-7, the V gene TRBV5-1; 7 bases map to TRBD1. The CDR3 contains 14 residues. Germline CDR1 SGHRS, CDR2 YFSETQ. After removal of 0 bases from V and 3 bases from J, the junction contained 3 bases not matched to a gene. CDR3 loop: CASSLAGTDYEQYF. CDR3 nucleotide sequence: TGCGCCAGCAGCTTGGCCGGGACAGACTACGAGCAGTACTTC.

This clonotype was observed many times. The chain uses TRBV27 and TRBJ2-2; D is possibly TRBD1 (5 bases). From germline, CDR1 is MNHEY and CDR2 SMNVEV (reference sequence). This CDR3 is built from 16 residues. Trimming took 0 bases from V and 2 from J, leaving 10 bases between them. CDR3 in amino acids: CASSLSLQANTGELFF. The CDR3 nucleotides are TGTGCCAGCAGTTTATCATTACAGGCTAACACCGGGGAGCTGTTTTTT.

The table lists this clonotype with many counts. The chain joins TRBV5-1 to TRBJ2-3; 9 nucleotides agree with TRBD2. The V gene's germline CDR1 is SGHRS and CDR2 YFSETQ. This CDR3 is built from 14 residues. Losses at the gene ends were 5 bases for V and 0 bases for J; bases not matched to a gene: 1. The CDR3 DNA reads TGCGCCAGCAGGACTAGCGGAAGCACAGATACGCAGTATTTT. Encoded protein: CASRTSGSTDTQYF.

This clonotype was counted at least ten times. The chain couples TRBV20-1 to TRBJ1-5; D remains unclear. Germline-derived CDR1 and CDR2 are DFQATT and SNEGSKA (reference sequence). V was trimmed by 2 bases and J by 0 bases, leaving 11 bases between them. This CDR3 is built from 15 residues. Here the CDR3 DNA reads TGCAGTGCTAGAATTCGAACGTATAGCAATCAGCCCCAGCATTTT. Its protein is CSARIRTYSNQPQHF.

There are many counts of this clonotype. The chain joins TRBV5-5 to TRBJ2-5; D gene uncertain. The CDR3 totals 13 residues. Germline CDR1 SGHKS, CDR2 YYEKEE (reference sequence). Between the trimmed V and J ends, which lost 0 bases and 5 bases, there was a span of 8 bases. The CDR3 reads CASSLAGRETQYF. In DNA form, the CDR3 reads TGTGCCAGCAGCTTGGCCGGCCGTGAGACCCAGTACTTC.

The chain joins TRBV6-5 to TRBJ2-7; 7 positions agree with TRBD1. V dropped 0 bases and J dropped 0; count of bases not matched to a gene: 2. Germline loops: CDR1 MNHEY, CDR2 SVGAGI. The CDR3 totals 15 residues. CDR3 residues: CASSYSGDSSYEQYF. In DNA form, the CDR3 reads TGTGCCAGCAGTTACTCAGGGGACAGCTCCTACGAGCAGTACTTC.

V and J are TRBV7-9 and TRBJ2-1; 8 nucleotides match TRBD2. The germline V gene has CDR1 SEHNR and CDR2 FQNEAQ (reference sequence). CDR3 size: 15 residues. The V gene end was trimmed by 5 bases and the J gene end by 4 bases; junction bases not matched to a gene: 7. The CDR3 DNA follows: TGTGCCAGCAGCGCCGGGGGGGCAGGTTACAATGAGCAGTTCTTC. Translation gives CASSAGGAGYNEQFF.

This clonotype was recorded at least ten times. This chain links TRBV5-1 with TRBJ2-1; 10 bases map to TRBD2. The trim removed 2 bases at V and 1 base at J, leaving 0 bases unmatched. The CDR3 has 15 amino acids. CDR1 is SGHRS and CDR2 is YFSETQ in the germline V gene. The CDR3 here is CASSFSGGSYNEQFF. CDR3 in DNA: TGCGCCAGCAGCTTTAGCGGGGGGTCCTACAATGAGCAGTTCTTC.

The sample holds many counts of this clonotype. The chain couples TRBV4-2 to TRBJ2-3; D unclear. Trimming took off 1 base at V and 4 bases at J, with 15 bases between the two ends. This CDR3 spans 16 amino acids. Germline CDR1 reads LGHNA; CDR2 reads YNFKEQ. CDR3 DNA: TGTGCCAGCAGCCAAGTTTCTCTCGAAATCGCAGATACGCAGTATTTT. It translates to CASSQVSLEIADTQYF.

The V call is TRBV5-1, the J call TRBJ2-1; 16 nucleotides agree with TRBD2. CDR1 is SGHRS and CDR2 is YFSETQ in the germline V gene. The J segment lost 3 bases and the V segment lost 4 bases, leaving 10 bases of the junction unmatched. This CDR3 region has 19 residues. CDR3 sequence: CASSRPGLAGGPHYNEQFF. CDR3 sequence (DNA): TGCGCCAGCAGCCGACCGGGACTAGCGGGGGGGCCACACTACAATGAGCAGTTCTTC.

This clonotype was seen ten or more times. The chain employs TRBV9 and TRBJ1-2; 9 bases line up with TRBD1. This CDR3 spans 15 amino acids. The germline CDR1 and CDR2 sequences are SGDLS and YYNGEE. J lost 8 bases, V lost 4 bases, and 12 bases had no gene match. CDR3 amino acids: CASSITYRGPEGYTF. CDR3 in DNA: TGTGCCAGCAGCATTACTTACAGGGGGCCTGAGGGCTACACCTTC.

This clonotype was counted between two and nine times. The chain uses TRBV5-5 and TRBJ2-1, with TRBD2 matching 12 bases. CDR3 length: 16 residues. Germline lookup yields CDR1 SGHKS and CDR2 YYEKEE (reference sequence). Germline trimming cut 4 bases from V and 7 bases from J; bases unmatched to any gene: 9. The CDR3 region has the DNA TGTGCCAGCAGCCCAACCGGACTAGCGGGGAGGAATGAGCAGTTCTTC. This codes for CASSPTGLAGRNEQFF.

This clonotype was recorded many times. This sequence joins TRBV20-1 and TRBJ1-2; perhaps TRBD1 as D (6 bases). The CDR3 is 14 residues long. CDR1 and CDR2 from the germline V gene are DFQATT and SNEGSKA (reference sequence). The V and J ends lost 0 bases and 2 bases respectively, with 10 bases between them. The CDR3 region is CSARDFQGNYGYTF. CDR3 nucleotide sequence: TGCAGTGCTAGAGATTTTCAGGGGAACTATGGCTACACCTTC.

Of note for this clonotype: A read error may produce the germline difference seen at one junction end. The chain links TRBV5-1 to TRBJ1-1; 7 nucleotides match TRBD1. This CDR3 is 15 amino acids long. CDR1 is SGHRS and CDR2 is YFSETQ in the germline V gene. CDR3 coding DNA: TGCACCAGCAGCTTGTTCCCAGGGGGGAACGCTGAAGCTTTCTTT. It encodes CTSSLFPGGNAEAFF.

This clonotype was seen many times. The chain couples TRBV12-3 or TRBV12-4 to TRBJ2-3; a possible D gene is TRBD2 (6 bases). Deletions cut 6 bases from V and 0 bases from J, with 13 bases between. The CDR3 has 15 residues. The CDR3 spells CASSLSGLSTDTQYF. As DNA, the CDR3 is TGTGCCAGCAGCCTTAGCGGACTGAGCACAGATACGCAGTATTTT.